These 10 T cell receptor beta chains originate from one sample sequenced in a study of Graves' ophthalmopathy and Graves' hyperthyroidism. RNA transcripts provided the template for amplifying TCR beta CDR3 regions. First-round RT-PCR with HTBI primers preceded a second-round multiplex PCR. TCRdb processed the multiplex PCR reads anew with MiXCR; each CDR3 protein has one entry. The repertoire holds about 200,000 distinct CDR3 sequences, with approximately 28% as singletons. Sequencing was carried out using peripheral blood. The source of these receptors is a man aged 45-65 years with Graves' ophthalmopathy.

This chain's CDR3 is CASIASGTSGKSSYEQYF. The CDR3 region has the DNA TGTGCCAGCATCGCCTCCGGGACTAGCGGAAAGAGCTCCTACGAGCAGTACTTC. This chain connects TRBV6-2 or TRBV6-3 to TRBJ2-7, with 11 bases matching TRBD2. Germline CDR1 reads MNHEY; CDR2 reads SVGEGT. Losses at the gene ends were 7 bases for V and 0 bases for J; bases not matched to a gene: 14. This CDR3 region has 18 residues.

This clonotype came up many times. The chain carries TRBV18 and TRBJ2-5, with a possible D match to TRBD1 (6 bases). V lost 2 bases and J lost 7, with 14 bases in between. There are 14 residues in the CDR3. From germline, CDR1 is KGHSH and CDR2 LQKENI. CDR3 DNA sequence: TGTGCCAGCTCACCAAAGGACCTCAGGGGGACCCAGTACTTC. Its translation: CASSPKDLRGTQYF.

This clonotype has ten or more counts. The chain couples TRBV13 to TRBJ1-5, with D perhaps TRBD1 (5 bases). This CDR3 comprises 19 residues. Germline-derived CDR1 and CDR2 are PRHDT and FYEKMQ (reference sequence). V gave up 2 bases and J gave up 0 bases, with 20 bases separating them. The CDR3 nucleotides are TGTGCCAGCAGCTTAAGCGGTGGGCAGGGCGCCTATAGCAATCAGCCCCAGCATTTT. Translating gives CASSLSGGQGAYSNQPQHF.

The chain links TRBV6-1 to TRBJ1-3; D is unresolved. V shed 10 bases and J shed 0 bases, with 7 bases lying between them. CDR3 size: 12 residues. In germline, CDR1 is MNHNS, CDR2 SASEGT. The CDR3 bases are TGTGCCACCTTTACCTCTGGAAACACCATATATTTT. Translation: CATFTSGNTIYF.

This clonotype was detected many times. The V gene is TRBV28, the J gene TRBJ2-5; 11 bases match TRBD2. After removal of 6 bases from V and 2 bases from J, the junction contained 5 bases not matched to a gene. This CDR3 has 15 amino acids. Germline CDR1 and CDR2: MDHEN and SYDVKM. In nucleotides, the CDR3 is TGTGCCAGCAGGCGGGGACTAGCGGCTCAAGAGACCCAGTACTTC. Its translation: CASRRGLAAQETQYF.

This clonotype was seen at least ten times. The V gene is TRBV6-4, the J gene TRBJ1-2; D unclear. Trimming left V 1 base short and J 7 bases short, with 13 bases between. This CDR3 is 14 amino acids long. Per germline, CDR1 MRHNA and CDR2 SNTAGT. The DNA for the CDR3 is TGTGCCAGCAGTGACTTACCGGGCGTAGGTGGCTACACCTTC. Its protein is CASSDLPGVGGYTF.

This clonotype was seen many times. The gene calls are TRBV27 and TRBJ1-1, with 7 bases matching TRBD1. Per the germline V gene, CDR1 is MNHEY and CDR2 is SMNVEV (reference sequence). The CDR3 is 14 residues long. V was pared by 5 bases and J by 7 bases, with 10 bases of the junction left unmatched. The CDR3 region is CASSTGQVVGEAFF. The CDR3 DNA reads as TGTGCCAGCAGTACCGGACAGGTTGTCGGTGAAGCTTTCTTT.

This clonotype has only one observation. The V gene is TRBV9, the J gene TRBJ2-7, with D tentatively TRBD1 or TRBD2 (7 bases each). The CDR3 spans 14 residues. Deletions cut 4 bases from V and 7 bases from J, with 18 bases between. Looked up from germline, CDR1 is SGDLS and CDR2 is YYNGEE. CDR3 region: CASSPRGGGVEQYF. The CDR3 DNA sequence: TGTGCCAGCAGCCCCCGGGGAGGGGGCGTGGAGCAGTACTTC.

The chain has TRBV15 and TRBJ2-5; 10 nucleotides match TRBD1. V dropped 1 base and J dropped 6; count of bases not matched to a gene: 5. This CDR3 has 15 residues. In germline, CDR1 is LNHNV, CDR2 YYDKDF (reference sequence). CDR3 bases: TGTGCCACCAGCAGAGCCGGGACAGGGGTGCAGACCCAGTACTTC. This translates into CATSRAGTGVQTQYF.

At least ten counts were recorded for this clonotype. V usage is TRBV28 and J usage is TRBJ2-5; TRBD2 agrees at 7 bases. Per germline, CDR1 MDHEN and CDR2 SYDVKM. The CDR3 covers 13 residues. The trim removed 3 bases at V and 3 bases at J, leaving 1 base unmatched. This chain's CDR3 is CASSFAGEETQYF. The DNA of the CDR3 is TGTGCCAGCAGTTTTGCGGGAGAAGAGACCCAGTACTTC.